These T cell receptor beta chains were read from a single sample in a study of blood T cell repertoires in COVID-19. The protocol was immunoSEQ multiplex PCR, while the TCRdb copy is restricted to in-frame clones and leaves out a portion. The sample carries about 60,000 clones, around 92% recorded once. The material sequenced was peripheral blood. These receptors came from a man aged 60-69 years with acute or convalescent COVID-19. Both conserved end residues are part of each CDR3. The D gene is left open where the match is weak. Clone size is stated in some rows and not others, as once, few, many or a class when expanded.

J: TRBJ1-3; D: TRBD1; V: TRBV7-9; size: -; CDR3: CASSRSLGQGSWGNTIYF; DNA: TGTGCCAGCAGCCGATCACTCGGACAGGGTTCGTGGGGAAACACCATATATTTT
J: TRBJ1-6; D: -; V: TRBV19; size: few; CDR3: CASSTAIYNSPLHF; DNA: TGTGCCAGCTCGACAGCGATTTATAATTCACCCCTCCACTTT
J: TRBJ1-3; D: TRBD1; V: TRBV3-1/TRBV3-2; size: -; CDR3: CASSLSRDRGNTIYF; DNA: TGTGCCAGCAGCCTTTCTCGGGACAGGGGAAACACCATATATTTT
J: TRBJ2-7; D: TRBD2; V: TRBV27; size: once; CDR3: CASSSSGRAEQYF; DNA: TGTGCCAGCAGTTCTAGCGGGAGGGCCGAGCAGTACTTC
J: TRBJ1-1; D: TRBD1; V: TRBV11-2; size: -; CDR3: CASSNRQGYTEAFF; DNA: TGTGCCAGCAGCAACCGACAGGGGTACACTGAAGCTTTCTTT
J: TRBJ2-3; D: -; V: TRBV5-5; size: once; CDR3: CASSLGHASTDTQYF; DNA: TGTGCCAGCAGCTTGGGACACGCTAGCACAGATACGCAGTATTTT
J: TRBJ2-7; D: TRBD2; V: TRBV9; size: -; CDR3: CASSKYSGTSSNEQYF; DNA: TGTGCCAGCAGCAAATACTCCGGGACTAGCAGCAACGAGCAGTACTTC
J: TRBJ2-3; D: -; V: TRBV28; size: -; CDR3: CASSSVSGSTDTQYF; DNA: TGTGCCAGCAGCTCAGTTAGCGGTAGCACAGATACGCAGTATTTT
J: TRBJ1-4; D: TRBD1; V: TRBV10-3; size: -; CDR3: CAISESWSVGRTGEKLFF; DNA: TGTGCCATCAGTGAGTCGTGGTCGGTTGGCAGGACAGGGGAAAAACTGTTTTTT
J: TRBJ1-1; D: -; V: TRBV29-1; size: -; CDR3: CSVVGQGKNTEAFF; DNA: TGCAGCGTTGTCGGGCAGGGTAAGAACACTGAAGCTTTCTTT
J: TRBJ1-4; D: -; V: TRBV28; size: -; CDR3: CASSLRGSANEKLFF; DNA: TGTGCCAGCAGTTTAAGGGGGTCCGCTAATGAAAAACTGTTTTTT
J: TRBJ2-3; D: TRBD1; V: TRBV19; size: -; CDR3: CASSVSGTGSDTQYF; DNA: TGTGCCAGTAGTGTTTCCGGGACAGGGTCAGATACGCAGTATTTT
J: TRBJ2-1; D: TRBD2; V: TRBV7-7; size: -; CDR3: CASSPQAGGNEQFF; DNA: TGTGCTAGCAGCCCCCAAGCGGGAGGGAATGAGCAGTTCTTC
J: TRBJ1-1; D: -; V: TRBV19; size: -; CDR3: CASTLGHAEAFF; DNA: TGTGCCAGTACCCTGGGGCACGCTGAAGCTTTCTTT
J: TRBJ2-1; D: -; V: TRBV20-1; size: -; CDR3: CSASPSVIYNEQFF; DNA: TGCAGTGCTAGTCCTAGCGTAATTTACAATGAGCAGTTCTTC
J: TRBJ2-5; D: TRBD2; V: TRBV6-2/TRBV6-3; size: -; CDR3: CASSYSGLAGPETQYF; DNA: TGTGCCAGCAGTTACTCTGGACTAGCGGGACCGGAGACCCAGTACTTC
J: TRBJ1-2; D: TRBD1; V: TRBV19; size: -; CDR3: CASSTQDRGLYGYTF; DNA: TGTGCCAGTAGTACCCAGGACAGGGGCCTCTATGGCTACACCTTC
J: TRBJ2-4; D: TRBD2; V: TRBV29-1; size: -; CDR3: CSVVFIRGGVNIQYF; DNA: TGCAGCGTTGTTTTCATCCGGGGAGGGGTGAACATTCAGTACTTC
J: TRBJ2-1; D: TRBD2; V: TRBV7-8; size: -; CDR3: CASSPTSGRAVDEQFF; DNA: TGTGCCAGCAGCCCGACTAGCGGGAGGGCCGTCGATGAGCAGTTCTTC
J: TRBJ1-1; D: TRBD1; V: TRBV6-4; size: -; CDR3: CASSPGDRGTMNTEAFF; DNA: TGTGCCAGCAGCCCCGGGGACAGGGGCACCATGAACACTGAAGCTTTCTTT
J: TRBJ2-3; D: TRBD1; V: TRBV5-4; size: few; CDR3: CASSRDRGKTDTQYF; DNA: TGTGCCAGCAGCAGGGACAGGGGGAAGACAGATACGCAGTATTTT
J: TRBJ2-1; D: -; V: TRBV28; size: -; CDR3: CASSKALRSSSYNEQFF; DNA: TGTGCCAGCAGTAAAGCTCTCCGATCGAGCTCCTACAATGAGCAGTTCTTC
J: TRBJ2-1; D: -; V: TRBV2; size: -; CDR3: CASRVQAGQYNEQFF; DNA: TGTGCCAGCAGGGTTCAAGCGGGACAATACAATGAGCAGTTCTTC
J: TRBJ2-1; D: -; V: TRBV29-1; size: -; CDR3: CSGGGPYNEQFF; DNA: TGCAGCGGTGGCGGCCCCTACAATGAGCAGTTCTTC
J: TRBJ2-2; D: -; V: TRBV28; size: -; CDR3: CASRPLRDKNTGELFF; DNA: TGTGCCAGCCGCCCCCTCAGGGACAAAAACACCGGGGAGCTGTTTTTT
J: TRBJ2-2; D: TRBD1; V: TRBV6-6; size: -; CDR3: CASSPYSPGQGTGELFF; DNA: TGTGCCAGCAGTCCCTACTCACCGGGACAGGGGACCGGGGAGCTGTTTTTT
J: TRBJ2-5; D: -; V: TRBV20-1; size: -; CDR3: CSASSHENQYF; DNA: TGCAGTGCTAGTTCCCATGAGAACCAGTACTTC
J: TRBJ2-1; D: TRBD1; V: TRBV5-1; size: once; CDR3: CASSLGIQGHNEQFF; DNA: TGCGCCAGCAGCTTGGGGATACAGGGGCACAATGAGCAGTTCTTC
J: TRBJ1-4; D: TRBD1; V: TRBV19; size: -; CDR3: CASSHRGSEKLFF; DNA: TGTGCCAGTAGCCACAGGGGAAGTGAAAAACTGTTTTTT
J: TRBJ2-5; D: -; V: TRBV5-4; size: -; CDR3: CASSSWDSGGEETQYF; DNA: TGTGCCAGCAGCTCATGGGACAGCGGCGGGGAAGAGACCCAGTACTTC
J: TRBJ2-1; D: TRBD2; V: TRBV11-2; size: -; CDR3: CASSLNGGRGEQFF; DNA: TGTGCCAGCAGCTTAAATGGCGGGAGAGGTGAGCAGTTCTTC
J: TRBJ1-4; D: TRBD1; V: TRBV4-3; size: -; CDR3: CASSTRQGLEKLFF; DNA: TGCGCCAGCAGCACTCGACAGGGGCTCGAAAAACTGTTTTTT
J: TRBJ1-3; D: -; V: TRBV7-2; size: -; CDR3: CASSPQGHSGNTIYF; DNA: TGTGCCAGCAGCCCTCAGGGGCACTCTGGAAACACCATATATTTT
J: TRBJ1-2; D: TRBD1; V: TRBV2; size: -; CDR3: CASSAPGQGHYTF; DNA: TGTGCCAGCAGTGCACCGGGACAGGGGCACTACACCTTC
J: TRBJ2-2; D: TRBD2; V: TRBV5-1; size: -; CDR3: CASSLAGSGIYGELFF; DNA: TGCGCCAGCAGCTTGGCCGGTAGCGGGATTTACGGGGAGCTGTTTTTT
J: TRBJ1-6; D: TRBD1; V: TRBV10-1; size: -; CDR3: CATTPPGQPNNSPLHF; DNA: TGCGCCACCACGCCCCCGGGACAGCCGAATAATTCACCCCTCCACTTT
J: TRBJ2-7; D: -; V: TRBV4-1; size: -; CDR3: CASSQEWLTGPDYEQYF; DNA: TGCGCCAGCAGCCAAGAGTGGTTAACAGGGCCGGACTACGAGCAGTACTTC
J: TRBJ1-1; D: -; V: TRBV18; size: once; CDR3: CASSPAMGQNTEAFF; DNA: TGTGCCAGCTCACCGGCCATGGGCCAGAACACTGAAGCTTTCTTT
J: TRBJ1-5; D: TRBD1; V: TRBV29-1; size: -; CDR3: CSAIQGGGNQPQHF; DNA: TGCAGCGCCATCCAGGGGGGAGGCAATCAGCCCCAGCATTTT
J: TRBJ2-5; D: TRBD2; V: TRBV2; size: -; CDR3: CASSILAGQETQYF; DNA: TGTGCCAGCAGTATACTAGCGGGGCAAGAGACCCAGTACTTC
J: TRBJ2-2; D: -; V: TRBV21-1; size: -; CDR3: CASSPSDTMAAGELFF; DNA: TGTGCCAGCAGCCCTTCCGATACAATGGCGGCCGGGGAGCTGTTTTTT
J: TRBJ1-6; D: TRBD1; V: TRBV5-6; size: -; CDR3: CASSLGDGTGFTSPLHF; DNA: TGTGCCAGCAGCTTGGGAGACGGGACAGGGTTCACTTCACCCCTCCACTTT
J: TRBJ1-1; D: -; V: TRBV5-1; size: once; CDR3: CASSGTQGNTEAFF; DNA: TGCGCCAGCAGCGGGACACAGGGGAACACTGAAGCTTTCTTT
J: TRBJ1-2; D: -; V: TRBV19; size: -; CDR3: CASSMNPGNYGYTF; DNA: TGTGCCAGTAGTATGAATCCCGGGAACTATGGCTACACCTTC
J: TRBJ1-5; D: TRBD1; V: TRBV7-2; size: -; CDR3: CASSKQGNLGNQPQHF; DNA: TGTGCCAGCAGCAAACAGGGGAACTTAGGCAATCAGCCCCAGCATTTT
J: TRBJ2-1; D: TRBD2; V: TRBV28; size: -; CDR3: CASSSLAGGPNEQFF; DNA: TGTGCCAGCAGCTCACTAGCGGGAGGGCCTAATGAGCAGTTCTTC
J: TRBJ2-7; D: TRBD1; V: TRBV27; size: -; CDR3: CASSLGQGAGGQYF; DNA: TGTGCCAGCAGTCTTGGACAGGGGGCGGGAGGGCAGTACTTC
J: TRBJ1-1; D: -; V: TRBV5-1; size: -; CDR3: CASSYESVNTEAFF; DNA: TGCGCCAGCAGCTATGAATCGGTCAACACTGAAGCTTTCTTT
J: TRBJ2-6; D: -; V: TRBV21-1; size: -; CDR3: CASSKGETGETGANVLTF; DNA: TGTGCCAGCAGCAAAGGCGAGACAGGGGAGACTGGGGCCAACGTCCTGACTTTC
J: TRBJ1-5; D: -; V: TRBV21-1; size: -; CDR3: CASSKARTGLHF; DNA: TGTGCCAGCAGCAAAGCCCGGACAGGGTTGCATTTT
J: TRBJ2-4; D: -; V: TRBV15; size: -; CDR3: CATSITGQNIQYF; DNA: TGTGCCACCAGCATAACAGGACAAAACATTCAGTACTTC
J: TRBJ1-6; D: -; V: TRBV6-5; size: -; CDR3: CASRTDYNSPLHF; DNA: TGTGCCAGTCGGACAGACTATAATTCACCCCTCCACTTT
J: TRBJ1-5; D: -; V: TRBV30; size: -; CDR3: CAWSIKNSNQPQHF; DNA: TGTGCCTGGAGTATAAAAAATAGCAATCAGCCCCAGCATTTT